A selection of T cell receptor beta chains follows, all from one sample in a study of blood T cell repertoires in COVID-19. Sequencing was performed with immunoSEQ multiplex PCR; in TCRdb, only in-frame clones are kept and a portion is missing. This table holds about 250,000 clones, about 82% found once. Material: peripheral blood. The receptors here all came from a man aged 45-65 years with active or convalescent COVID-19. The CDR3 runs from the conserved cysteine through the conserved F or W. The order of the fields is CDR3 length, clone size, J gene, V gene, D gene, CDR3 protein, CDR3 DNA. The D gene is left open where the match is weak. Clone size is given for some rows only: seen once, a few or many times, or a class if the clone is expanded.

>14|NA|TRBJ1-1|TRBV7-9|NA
CASSSRDPNTEAFF
TGTGCCAGCAGCTCCAGGGATCCGAACACTGAAGCTTTCTTT
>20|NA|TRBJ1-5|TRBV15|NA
CATSREGQLWGEWTEAAQHF
TGTGCCACCAGCAGAGAAGGGCAGTTATGGGGAGAATGGACCGAAGCAGCCCAGCATTTT
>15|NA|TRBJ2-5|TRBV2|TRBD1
CASSNRGLSGETQYF
TGTGCCAGCAGTAACAGGGGGTTGAGTGGCGAGACCCAGTACTTC
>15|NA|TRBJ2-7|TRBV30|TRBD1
CAWSIVTGGRYEQYF
TGTGCCTGGAGTATAGTCACAGGGGGACGCTACGAGCAGTACTTC
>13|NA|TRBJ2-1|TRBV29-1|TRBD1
CSARTGFRDEQFF
TGCAGCGCTCGGACAGGGTTTAGGGATGAGCAGTTCTTC
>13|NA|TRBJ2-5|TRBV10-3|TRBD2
CAIRGTSGETQYF
TGTGCCATCAGGGGGACTAGCGGAGAGACCCAGTACTTC
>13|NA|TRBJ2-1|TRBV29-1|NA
CSVERGRGNEQFF
TGCAGCGTTGAGAGGGGCAGGGGCAATGAGCAGTTCTTC
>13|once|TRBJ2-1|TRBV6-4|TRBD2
CASWPSGWLGQFF
TGTGCCAGCTGGCCTAGCGGGTGGCTAGGGCAGTTCTTC
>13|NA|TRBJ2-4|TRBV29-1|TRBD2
CSVEGGEINIQYF
TGCAGCGTTGAGGGAGGGGAAATAAACATTCAGTACTTC
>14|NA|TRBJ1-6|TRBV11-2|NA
CASSLNRVGSPLHF
TGTGCCAGCAGCCTTAACAGGGTTGGGTCACCCCTCCACTTT
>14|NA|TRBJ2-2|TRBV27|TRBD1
CASSQQGWTGELFF
TGTGCCAGCAGTCAACAGGGGTGGACCGGGGAGCTGTTTTTT
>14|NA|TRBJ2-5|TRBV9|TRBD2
CASSRLAGQETQYF
TGTGCCAGCAGTAGACTAGCGGGACAAGAGACCCAGTACTTC
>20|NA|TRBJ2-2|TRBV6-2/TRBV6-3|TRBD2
CASSYKATSGRDTNTGELFF
TGTGCCAGCAGTTACAAGGCTACTAGCGGGAGGGACACGAACACCGGGGAGCTGTTTTTT
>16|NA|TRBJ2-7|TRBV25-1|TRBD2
CASSGTRRDTSYEQYF
TGTGCCAGCAGTGGGACTAGGCGCGACACATCCTACGAGCAGTACTTC
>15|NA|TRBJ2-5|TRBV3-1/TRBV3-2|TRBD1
CASSYRTGAGETQYF
TGTGCCAGCAGCTACAGGACAGGGGCGGGGGAGACCCAGTACTTC
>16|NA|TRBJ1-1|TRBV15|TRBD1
CATKTGGKTRSTEAFF
TGTGCCACCAAAACAGGGGGTAAAACTAGGAGCACTGAAGCTTTCTTT
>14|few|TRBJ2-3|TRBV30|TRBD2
CAWRGGLATDTQYF
TGTGCCTGGAGGGGGGGACTAGCTACAGATACGCAGTATTTT
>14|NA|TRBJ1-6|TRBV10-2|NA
CASSDGGRHSPLHF
TGCGCCAGCAGTGATGGGGGGAGGCATTCACCCCTCCACTTT
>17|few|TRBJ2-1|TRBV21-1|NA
CASSKVRSGGNYNEQFF
TGTGCCAGCAGCAAAGTGAGGTCAGGAGGGAACTACAATGAGCAGTTCTTC
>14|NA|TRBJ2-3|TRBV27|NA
CASSPPTGHMGQYF
TGTGCCAGCAGCCCCCCGACAGGACACATGGGGCAGTATTTT